What follows are 30 T cell receptor beta chains derived from one specimen sequenced in a study of T cell responses to AZD1222 COVID-19 vaccine. Clones were read by immunoSEQ multiplex PCR, and TCRdb kept only the in-frame ones, dropping some. The sample holds about 150,000 clones, 80% to 90% seen once. Material: peripheral blood, obtained on day 0 of AZD1222 vaccination. The receptors shown here come from an adult in good health.

V usage is TRBV6-4 and J usage is TRBJ2-3; TRBD2 is a possible D gene (6 bases). Trimming removed 0 bases from V and 2 bases from J, with 12 bases in between. Germline assignment: CDR1 MRHNA and CDR2 SNTAGT. The CDR3 extends over 16 amino acids. The CDR3: CASSDSSSGFTDTQYF. The CDR3 DNA reads as TGTGCCAGCAGTGACTCTAGTAGCGGATTCACAGATACGCAGTATTTT.

The chain couples TRBV15 to TRBJ1-1, with TRBD1 as a possible D gene (5 bases). Germline V gene data show CDR1 as LNHNV and CDR2 as YYDKDF (reference sequence). CDR3 length equals 15 residues. Trimming stripped 0 bases from V and 0 bases from J, with 8 bases between. This CDR3 reads CATSRERGVNTEAFF. The CDR3 nucleotides are TGTGCCACCAGCAGAGAACGGGGGGTGAACACTGAAGCTTTCTTT.

The rearrangement uses TRBV7-6 and TRBJ1-6, with 8 bases that match TRBD1. Trimming removed 0 bases from V and 10 bases from J; junction bases left unmatched: 8. The germline gives CDR1 SGHVS, CDR2 FNYEAQ. This CDR3 comprises 16 residues. DNA of the CDR3: TGTGCCAGCAGCTTAGCGGCTATGACAGGGGAATCACCCCTCCACTTT. This encodes CASSLAAMTGESPLHF.

The rearrangement links TRBV30 to TRBJ2-3; weak D call: TRBD1 (6 bases). This CDR3 is 12 amino acids long. V shed 4 bases and J shed 8 bases, with 13 bases lying between them. In germline, CDR1 is GTSNPN, CDR2 SVGIG (reference sequence). The chain's CDR3 is CAWKLDRFTQYF. The CDR3 DNA reads as TGTGCCTGGAAACTGGACAGATTTACGCAGTATTTT.

This chain connects TRBV6-1 to TRBJ1-5; D is ambiguous. In germline, CDR1 is MNHNS, CDR2 SASEGT. The CDR3 has 13 amino acids. V was pared by 1 base and J by 6 bases, with 7 bases between. For the CDR3, the DNA is TGTGCCAGCAGTGAAGGGTTCGGTCAGCCCCAGCATTTT. Translation gives CASSEGFGQPQHF.

The V gene is TRBV6-5, the J gene TRBJ1-1; maybe TRBD1 (5 bases). This CDR3 spans 13 amino acids. The germline CDR1 and CDR2 sequences are MNHEY and SVGAGI. Trimming took off 1 base at V and 6 bases at J, with 9 bases between the two ends. The CDR3: CASSYLGEAEAFF. The CDR3 DNA sequence: TGTGCCAGCAGTTACTTGGGGGAGGCTGAAGCTTTCTTT.

The chain links TRBV19 to TRBJ2-1; D not certain. The CDR3 covers 15 residues. V lost 1 base and J lost 0, with 7 bases in between. Germline V gives CDR1 LNHDA, CDR2 SQIVND (reference sequence). The CDR3 DNA reads as TGTGCCAGTAGTATAGGTCTTTCCTCCTACAATGAGCAGTTCTTC. Its protein product is CASSIGLSSYNEQFF.

The chain couples TRBV24-1 to TRBJ2-7, with TRBD1 identical over 8 bases. The CDR3 consists of 15 residues. Germline V CDR1 and CDR2: KGHDR, SFDVKD. The J segment lost 3 bases and the V segment lost 4 bases, leaving 7 bases of the junction unmatched. In DNA form, the CDR3 reads TGTGCCACCAGTGACCCACAGGGGGGACTCTACGAGCAGTACTTC. Amino acids: CATSDPQGGLYEQYF.

The V call is TRBV28, the J call TRBJ2-2; no clear D. Trimming removed 6 bases at V and 0 bases at J, with 14 bases between. The CDR3 consists of 16 residues. Germline V lookup: CDR1 MDHEN, CDR2 SYDVKM. The CDR3 DNA reads as TGTGCCAGCAGATCACGTCGCGGCCCGAACACCGGGGAGCTGTTTTTT. It codes for CASRSRRGPNTGELFF.

This clone appeared a single time. J is TRBJ2-3 and V is TRBV9; D uncertain. The CDR3 sequence is 16 residues long. The ends were cut back, 6 bases at V and 0 bases at J, with 17 bases in the middle. Germline-derived CDR1 and CDR2 are SGDLS and YYNGEE. The CDR3 bases are TGTGCCAGCACCCCGTGGGCGGAAAGAAGCACAGATACGCAGTATTTT. Translated, it gives CASTPWAERSTDTQYF. Full variable domain (rest looked up from reference TRBV9 and TRBJ2-3): DSGVTQTPKHLITATGQRVTLRCSPRSGDLSVYWYQQSLDQGLQFLIQYYNGEERAKGNILERFSAQQFPDLHSELNLSSLELGDSALYFCASTPWAERSTDTQYFGPGTRLTVL.

This clone was observed a few times. The chain employs TRBV28 and TRBJ2-1, with TRBD1 as a possible D gene (5 bases). Trimming cost V 7 bases and J 10 bases, with 14 bases left between them. The CDR3 covers 12 residues. Germline V gene sequence: CDR1 MDHEN, CDR2 SYDVKM. The CDR3 is CASMSDSREQFF. CDR3 bases: TGTGCCAGCATGAGTGACAGTCGAGAGCAGTTCTTC.

J is TRBJ2-2 and V is TRBV30; D remains ambiguous. Germline V gives CDR1 GTSNPN, CDR2 SVGIG (reference sequence). The CDR3 is 11 amino acids. V was pared by 5 bases and J by 4 bases, with 5 bases between. The CDR3 reads CAWGSTGELFF. CDR3 DNA: TGTGCCTGGGGCTCCACCGGGGAGCTGTTTTTT.

The chain has TRBV24-1 and TRBJ2-2; D not certain. Trimming stripped 5 bases from V and 4 bases from J, with 10 bases between. CDR1 is KGHDR, CDR2 SFDVKD, per germline. The CDR3 has 14 amino acids. As DNA, the CDR3 is TGTGCCACCAGTGTGGGTCTCGCCACCGGGGAGCTGTTTTTT. It codes for CATSVGLATGELFF.

CDR3 nucleotides: TGCAGCGTTGAGGGACAGGGATCAGATACGCAGTATTTT. This gives the protein CSVEGQGSDTQYF. The chain couples TRBV29-1 to TRBJ2-3; TRBD1 matches at 9 bases. The ends lost 3 bases at V and 4 bases at J; junction bases unmatched: 2. The CDR3 has 13 residues. Germline CDR1 is SQVTM and CDR2 is ANQGSEA.

A few counts support this clone. The chain employs TRBV13 and TRBJ2-6; D remains ambiguous. Trimming cost V 5 bases and J 4 bases, with 6 bases left between them. CDR1 and CDR2 (germline): PRHDT, FYEKMQ (reference sequence). The CDR3 sequence is 13 residues long. This chain's CDR3 is CASSPRGANVLTF. CDR3 bases: TGTGCCAGCAGCCCTCGGGGGGCCAACGTCCTGACTTTC.

The chain carries TRBV30 and TRBJ2-4; TRBD1 agrees at 9 bases. Unmatched junction bases numbered 5, after V lost 4 bases and J lost 7 bases. The germline gives CDR1 GTSNPN, CDR2 SVGIG (reference sequence). The CDR3 loop spans 13 amino acids. The CDR3 sequence: CAWKGTGKNIQYF. As DNA, the CDR3 is TGTGCCTGGAAAGGGACAGGGAAGAACATTCAGTACTTC.

This chain links TRBV4-1 with TRBJ1-1; 7 bases agree with TRBD1. This CDR3 contains 17 residues. The germline CDR1 and CDR2 sequences are MGHRA and YSYEKL. With V trimmed by 5 bases and J by 5 bases, 17 bases remained unmatched. The CDR3 is CASSDFDREIEVTEAFF. As DNA, the CDR3 is TGCGCCAGCAGCGATTTCGACAGGGAAATCGAGGTAACTGAAGCTTTCTTT.

This clone showed up just once. V is TRBV7-2 and J is TRBJ2-7; 9 bases align to TRBD2. The CDR3 runs to 14 residues. Germline CDR1 is SGHTA and CDR2 is FQGNSA. Unmatched junction bases numbered 5, after V lost 1 base and J lost 7 bases. CDR3: CASSLGTSVGEQYF. Here the CDR3 DNA reads TGTGCCAGCAGCTTAGGGACTAGCGTCGGGGAGCAGTACTTC.

The gene calls are TRBV9 and TRBJ2-3; possible D gene TRBD1, 5 bases. CDR3 length equals 15 residues. V lost 0 bases to trimming and J lost 4 bases, with 12 bases between them. CDR1 is SGDLS and CDR2 is YYNGEE in the germline V gene. This CDR3 reads CASSVVGGAPDTQYF. The CDR3 DNA reads as TGTGCCAGCAGCGTAGTGGGTGGGGCTCCAGATACGCAGTATTTT.

Details on this clone: The junction and the germline gene differ at one end; a read error may be behind it. J is TRBJ2-1 and V is TRBV12-3 or TRBV12-4; no reliable D call. This CDR3 spans 12 amino acids. Here the CDR3 reads CASSFSHNEQFF. The CDR3 bases are TGTGCCAGCAGTTTCTCCCACAATGAGCAGTTCTTC.

The gene calls are TRBV3-1 (or the pseudogene TRBV3-2) and TRBJ2-5, with TRBD2 identical over 10 bases. With V trimmed by 4 bases and J by 1 base, 6 bases remained unmatched. The CDR3 runs 16 residues. CDR1 is LGHDT, CDR2 YNNKEL, per germline (reference sequence). This CDR3 reads CASSPEIAGGQETQYF. The CDR3 nucleotides read TGTGCCAGCAGCCCCGAGATAGCGGGGGGCCAAGAGACCCAGTACTTC.

The chain joins TRBV28 to TRBJ1-5; TRBD1 matches 10 bases. Germline V lookup: CDR1 MDHEN, CDR2 SYDVKM. The V segment lost 3 bases and the J segment 5 bases; nucleotides outside the gene matches: 4. The CDR3 is 15 amino acids. CDR3 residues: CASSFLGQGDQPQHF. The DNA of the CDR3 is TGTGCCAGCAGTTTCCTTGGACAGGGGGATCAGCCCCAGCATTTT.

This CDR3 is CASSPRYYEQYF. In nucleotides, the CDR3 is TGTGCCAGCAGTCCCCGATACTACGAGCAGTACTTC. The chain combines TRBV28 with TRBJ2-7; no firm D call. The ends were cut back, 5 bases at V and 3 bases at J, with 8 bases in the middle. This CDR3 region has 12 residues. Germline CDR1 and CDR2: MDHEN and SYDVKM.

The chain carries TRBV7-3 and TRBJ2-2, with 8 bases that match TRBD2. With 5 bases clipped from V and 0 bases from J, the junction kept 5 bases outside the gene matches. The CDR3 sequence is 16 residues long. Germline CDR1 and CDR2: SGHTA and FQGTGA. This CDR3 is CASSPAGGANTGELFF. CDR3 coding DNA: TGTGCCAGCAGCCCCGCGGGGGGCGCGAACACCGGGGAGCTGTTTTTT.

The rearrangement uses TRBV12-5 and TRBJ2-3; D perhaps matches TRBD2 (5 bases). Germline CDR1 is LGHNT and CDR2 is FRNRAP. This CDR3 contains 16 residues. The V end was cut by 1 base, the J end by 8 bases, with 19 bases between. The CDR3 DNA sequence: TGTGCTAGTGGTTTGGGGGTCGGGGTCCTTGGGCTTACGCAGTATTTT. Translated, it gives CASGLGVGVLGLTQYF.

V gene TRBV5-4 combines with J gene TRBJ1-3; weak D call: TRBD1 (6 bases). The V end was cut by 0 bases, the J end by 3 bases, with 10 bases between. CDR1 and CDR2 (germline): SGHNT, YYREEE (reference sequence). This CDR3 has 15 amino acids. CDR3 sequence reads: CASSLGQVLGNTIYF. The CDR3 nucleotides read TGTGCCAGCAGCTTGGGACAGGTCCTTGGAAACACCATATATTTT.

The V gene is TRBV3-1 (or the pseudogene TRBV3-2), the J gene TRBJ2-1, with 8 nucleotides matching TRBD2. The CDR3 runs to 16 residues. The germline V gene has CDR1 LGHDT and CDR2 YNNKEL (reference sequence). Losses at the gene ends were 8 bases for V and 7 bases for J; bases not matched to a gene: 16. The CDR3 DNA reads TGTGCCAGCGAACCGGGACTAGTTGGTTTTTGGAATGAGCAGTTCTTC. Translating it yields CASEPGLVGFWNEQFF.

There are a few counts of this clone. The gene calls are TRBV6-6 and TRBJ1-2; maybe TRBD1 (5 bases). Trimming pared 0 bases from V and 3 bases from J, leaving 5 bases between. In germline, CDR1 is MNHNY, CDR2 SVGAGI (reference sequence). The CDR3 runs 13 residues. DNA for the CDR3: TGTGCCAGCAGTTACTCAGGGGACTATGGCTACACCTTC. Amino acid sequence: CASSYSGDYGYTF.

V is TRBV29-1 and J is TRBJ1-2; TRBD1 agrees at 7 bases. Germline assignment: CDR1 SQVTM and CDR2 ANQGSEA. With 3 bases clipped from V and 3 bases from J, the junction kept 16 bases outside the gene matches. The CDR3 extends over 17 amino acids. The CDR3 loop is CSVDPPTGQGAYYGYTF. The CDR3 DNA sequence: TGCAGCGTTGATCCCCCGACAGGGCAAGGTGCTTACTATGGCTACACCTTC.

DNA of the CDR3: TGCGCCAGCAGCTTGGGAGGGGCAGCCGAGCAGTACTTC. The encoded protein is CASSLGGAAEQYF. V is TRBV5-1 and J is TRBJ2-7; possibly TRBD1 or TRBD2 for D (5 bases each). The germline V gene encodes CDR1 SGHRS and CDR2 YFSETQ. CDR3 length: 13 amino acids. Trimming pared 0 bases from V and 6 bases from J, leaving 10 bases between.